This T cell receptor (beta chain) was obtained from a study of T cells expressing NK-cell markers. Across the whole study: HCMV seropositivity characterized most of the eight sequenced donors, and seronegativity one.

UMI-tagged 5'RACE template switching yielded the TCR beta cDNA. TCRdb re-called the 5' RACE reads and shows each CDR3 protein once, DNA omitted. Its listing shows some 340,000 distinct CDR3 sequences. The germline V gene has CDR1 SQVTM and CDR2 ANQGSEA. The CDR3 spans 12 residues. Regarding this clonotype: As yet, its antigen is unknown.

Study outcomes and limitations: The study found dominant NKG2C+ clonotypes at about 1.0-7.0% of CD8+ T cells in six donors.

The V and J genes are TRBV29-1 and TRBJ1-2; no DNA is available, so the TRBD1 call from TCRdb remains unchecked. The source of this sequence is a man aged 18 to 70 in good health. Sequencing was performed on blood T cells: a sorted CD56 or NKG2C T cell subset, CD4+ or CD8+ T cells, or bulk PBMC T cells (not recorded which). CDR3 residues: CSVRTVHYGYTF.